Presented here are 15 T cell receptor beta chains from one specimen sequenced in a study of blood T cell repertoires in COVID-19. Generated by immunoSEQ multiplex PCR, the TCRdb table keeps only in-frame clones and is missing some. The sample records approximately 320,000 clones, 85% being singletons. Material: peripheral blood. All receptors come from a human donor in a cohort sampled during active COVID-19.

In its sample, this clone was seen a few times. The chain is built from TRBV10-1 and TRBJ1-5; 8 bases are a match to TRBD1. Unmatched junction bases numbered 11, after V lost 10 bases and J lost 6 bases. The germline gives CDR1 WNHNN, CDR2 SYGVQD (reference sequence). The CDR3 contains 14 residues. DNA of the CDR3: TGCGCCACCAGAGACAGGGGAAACGGTCAGCCCCAGCATTTT. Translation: CATRDRGNGQPQHF.

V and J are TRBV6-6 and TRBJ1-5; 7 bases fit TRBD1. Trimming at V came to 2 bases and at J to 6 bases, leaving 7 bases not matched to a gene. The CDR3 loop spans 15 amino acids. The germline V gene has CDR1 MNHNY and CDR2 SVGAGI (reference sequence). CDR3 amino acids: CASSYGQGVGQPQHF. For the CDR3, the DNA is TGTGCCAGCAGTTACGGGCAGGGGGTCGGTCAGCCCCAGCATTTT.

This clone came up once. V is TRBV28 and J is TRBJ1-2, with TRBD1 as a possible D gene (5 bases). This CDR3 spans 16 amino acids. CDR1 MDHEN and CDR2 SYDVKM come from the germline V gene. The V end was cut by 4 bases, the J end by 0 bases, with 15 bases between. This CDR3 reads CASSSSLDSTNYGYTF. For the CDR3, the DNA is TGTGCCAGCAGTTCCAGCCTCGACAGCACTAACTATGGCTACACCTTC.

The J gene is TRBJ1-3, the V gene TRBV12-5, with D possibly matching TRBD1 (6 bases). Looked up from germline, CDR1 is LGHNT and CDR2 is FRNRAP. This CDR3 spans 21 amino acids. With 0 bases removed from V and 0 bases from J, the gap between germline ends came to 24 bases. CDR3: CASGLVILLDSLGPSGNTIYF. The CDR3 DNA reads TGTGCTAGTGGTTTGGTTATTTTGTTGGACAGCCTAGGGCCCTCTGGAAACACCATATATTTT.

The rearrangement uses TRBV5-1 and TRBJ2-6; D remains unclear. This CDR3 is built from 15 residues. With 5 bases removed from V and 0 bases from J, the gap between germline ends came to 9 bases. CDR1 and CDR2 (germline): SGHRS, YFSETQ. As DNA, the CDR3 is TGCGCCAGCAGACCCGACACCTCTGGGGCCAACGTCCTGACTTTC. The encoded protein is CASRPDTSGANVLTF.

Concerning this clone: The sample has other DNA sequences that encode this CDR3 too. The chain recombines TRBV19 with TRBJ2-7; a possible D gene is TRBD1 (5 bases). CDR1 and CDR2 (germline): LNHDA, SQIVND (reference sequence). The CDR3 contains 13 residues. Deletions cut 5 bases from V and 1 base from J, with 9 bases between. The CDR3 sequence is CASSLTGSYEQYF. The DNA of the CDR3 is TGTGCCAGTAGTCTCACAGGATCCTACGAGCAGTACTTC.

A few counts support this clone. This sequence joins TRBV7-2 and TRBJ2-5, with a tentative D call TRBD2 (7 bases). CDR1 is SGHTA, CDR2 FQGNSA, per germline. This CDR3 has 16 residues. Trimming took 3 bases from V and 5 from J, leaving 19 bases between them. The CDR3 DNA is TGTGCCAGCAGCTTCGGTGGTTGGGGGAGGGGGGAGACCCAGTACTTC. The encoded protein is CASSFGGWGRGETQYF.

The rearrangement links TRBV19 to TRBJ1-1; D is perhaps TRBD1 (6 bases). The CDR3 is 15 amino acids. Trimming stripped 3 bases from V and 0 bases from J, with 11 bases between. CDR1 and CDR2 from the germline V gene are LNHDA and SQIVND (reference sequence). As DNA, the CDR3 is TGTGCCAGTAGTATCCGGGACACAATGAACACTGAAGCTTTCTTT. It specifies CASSIRDTMNTEAFF.

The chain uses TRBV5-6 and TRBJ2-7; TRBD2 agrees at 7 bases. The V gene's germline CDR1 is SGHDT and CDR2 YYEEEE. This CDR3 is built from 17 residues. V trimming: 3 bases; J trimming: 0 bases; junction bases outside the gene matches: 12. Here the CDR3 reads CASSCLGGGNLSYEQYF. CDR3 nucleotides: TGTGCCAGCAGCTGTTTAGGCGGGGGAAATCTCTCCTACGAGCAGTACTTC.

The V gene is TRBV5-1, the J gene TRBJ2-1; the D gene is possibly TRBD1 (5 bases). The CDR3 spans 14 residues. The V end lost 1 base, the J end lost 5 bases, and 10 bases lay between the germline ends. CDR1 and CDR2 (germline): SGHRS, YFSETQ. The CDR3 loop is CASSLWQTDNEQFF. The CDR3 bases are TGCGCCAGCAGCTTGTGGCAGACAGACAATGAGCAGTTCTTC.

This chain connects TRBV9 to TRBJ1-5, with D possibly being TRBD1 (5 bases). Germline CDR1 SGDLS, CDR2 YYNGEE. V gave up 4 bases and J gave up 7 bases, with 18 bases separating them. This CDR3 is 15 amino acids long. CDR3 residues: CASSSDGGSLQPQHF. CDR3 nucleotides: TGTGCCAGCAGCTCCGACGGGGGGTCCTTACAGCCCCAGCATTTT.

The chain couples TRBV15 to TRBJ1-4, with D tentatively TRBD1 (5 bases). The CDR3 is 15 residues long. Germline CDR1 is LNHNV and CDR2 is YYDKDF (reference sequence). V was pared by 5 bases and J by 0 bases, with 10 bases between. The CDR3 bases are TGTGCCACCAGCGGCGGACATTCAACTAATGAAAAACTGTTTTTT. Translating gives CATSGGHSTNEKLFF.

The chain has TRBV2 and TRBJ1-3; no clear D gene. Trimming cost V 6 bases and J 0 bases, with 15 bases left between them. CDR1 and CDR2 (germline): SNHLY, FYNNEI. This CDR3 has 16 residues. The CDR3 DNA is TGTGCCAGCAGCACGGACGGACGGGGCTCTGGAAACACCATATATTTT. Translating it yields CASSTDGRGSGNTIYF.

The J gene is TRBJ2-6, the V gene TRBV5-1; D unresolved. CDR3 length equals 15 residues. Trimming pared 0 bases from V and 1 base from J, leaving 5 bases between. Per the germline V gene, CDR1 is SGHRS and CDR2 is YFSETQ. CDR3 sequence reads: CASSLAVSGANVLTF. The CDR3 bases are TGCGCCAGCAGCTTGGCTGTTTCTGGGGCCAACGTCCTGACTTTC. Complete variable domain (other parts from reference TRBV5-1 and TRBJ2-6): KAGVTQTPRYLIKTRGQQVTLSCSPISGHRSVSWYQQTPGQGLQFLFEYFSETQRNKGNFPGRFSGRQFSNSRSEMNVSTLELGDSALYLCASSLAVSGANVLTFGAGSRLTVL.

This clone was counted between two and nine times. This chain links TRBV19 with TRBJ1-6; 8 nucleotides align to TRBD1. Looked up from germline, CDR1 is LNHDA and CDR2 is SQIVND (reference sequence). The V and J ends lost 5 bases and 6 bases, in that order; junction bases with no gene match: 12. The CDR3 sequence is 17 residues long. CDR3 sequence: CASSAIQGASGNSPLHF. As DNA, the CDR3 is TGTGCCAGTAGTGCTATCCAGGGGGCCTCGGGTAATTCACCCCTCCACTTT.